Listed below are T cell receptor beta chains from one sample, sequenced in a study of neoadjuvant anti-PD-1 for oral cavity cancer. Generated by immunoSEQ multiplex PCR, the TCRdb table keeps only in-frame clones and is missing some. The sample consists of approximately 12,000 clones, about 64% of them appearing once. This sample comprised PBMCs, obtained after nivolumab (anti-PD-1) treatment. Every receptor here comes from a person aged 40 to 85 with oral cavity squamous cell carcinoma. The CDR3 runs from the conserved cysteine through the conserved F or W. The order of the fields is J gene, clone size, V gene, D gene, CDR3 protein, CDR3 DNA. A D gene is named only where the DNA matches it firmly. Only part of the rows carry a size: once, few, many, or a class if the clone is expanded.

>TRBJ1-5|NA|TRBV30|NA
CAWSVLNQPQHF
TGTGCCTGGAGTGTGCTTAATCAGCCCCAGCATTTT
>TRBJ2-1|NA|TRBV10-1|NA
CASNAGLDNEQFF
TGCGCCAGCAATGCGGGATTAGACAATGAGCAGTTCTTC
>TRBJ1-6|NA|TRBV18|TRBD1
CASSPGQGSSYNSPLHF
TGTGCCAGCTCACCAGGACAGGGGAGCTCCTATAATTCACCCCTCCACTTT
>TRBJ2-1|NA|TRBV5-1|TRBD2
CASSPQRGGLYNEQFF
TGCGCCAGCAGCCCTCAGCGGGGGGGCCTTTACAATGAGCAGTTCTTC
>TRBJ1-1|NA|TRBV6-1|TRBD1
CASSGRGGANTEAFF
TGTGCCAGCAGTGGAAGAGGGGGCGCGAACACTGAAGCTTTCTTT
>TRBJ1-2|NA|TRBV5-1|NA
CASSLGDNFSYGYTF
TGCGCCAGCAGCTTGGGGGACAATTTTTCCTATGGCTACACCTTC
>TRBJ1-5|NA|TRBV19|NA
CASSLPGTGNQPQHF
TGTGCCAGTAGCCTACCCGGGACGGGGAATCAGCCCCAGCATTTT
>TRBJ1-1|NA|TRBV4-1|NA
CASSRVGQKNTEAFF
TGCGCCAGCAGCCGGGTCGGACAGAAGAACACTGAAGCTTTCTTT
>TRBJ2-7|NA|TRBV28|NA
CASIDRNLYEQYF
TGTGCCAGCATCGACAGGAACCTCTACGAGCAGTACTTC
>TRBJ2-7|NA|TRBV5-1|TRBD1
CASSAVTWTGRHEQYF
TGCGCCAGCAGCGCAGTGACCTGGACAGGGCGGCACGAGCAGTACTTC
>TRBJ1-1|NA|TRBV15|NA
CATSRDRVGPTEAFF
TGTGCCACCAGCAGAGATCGGGTAGGGCCTACTGAAGCTTTCTTT
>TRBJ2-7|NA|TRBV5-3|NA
CARSQNNYEQYF
TGTGCCAGAAGCCAAAACAACTACGAGCAGTACTTC
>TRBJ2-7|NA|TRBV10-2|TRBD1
CASTTGFYEQYF
TGCGCCAGCACGACAGGGTTCTACGAGCAGTACTTC
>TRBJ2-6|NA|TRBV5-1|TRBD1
CASSLEGAGQGFSGANVLTF
TGCGCCAGCAGCTTGGAGGGGGCGGGACAGGGCTTCTCTGGGGCCAACGTCCTGACTTTC
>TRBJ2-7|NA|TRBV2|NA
CASSGLDYEQYF
TGTGCCAGCAGTGGACTAGACTACGAGCAGTACTTC
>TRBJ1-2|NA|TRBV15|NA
CATSNSGQGFGYTF
TGTGCCACCAGCAATTCCGGTCAGGGCTTTGGCTACACCTTC
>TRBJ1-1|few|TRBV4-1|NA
CASSHPGGVRTEAFF
TGCGCCAGCAGCCACCCCGGAGGGGTGCGCACTGAAGCTTTCTTT
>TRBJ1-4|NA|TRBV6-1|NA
CASGREANEKLFF
TGTGCCAGCGGCAGGGAAGCTAATGAAAAACTGTTTTTT
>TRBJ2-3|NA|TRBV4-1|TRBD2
CASSQDIFSLAGLTDTQYF
TGCGCCAGCAGCCAAGATATCTTTTCCCTAGCGGGCCTCACAGATACGCAGTATTTT
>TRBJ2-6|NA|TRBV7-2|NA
CASSLSGTAGLRANVLTF
TGTGCCAGCAGCCTCTCCGGGACAGCGGGTTTGAGGGCCAACGTCCTGACTTTC
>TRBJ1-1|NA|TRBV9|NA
CASSVGGEVPEAFF
TGTGCCAGCAGCGTAGGTGGGGAGGTGCCTGAAGCTTTCTTT
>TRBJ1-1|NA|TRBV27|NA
CASRKGSPTTEAFF
TGTGCCAGCAGGAAAGGGTCTCCGACCACTGAAGCTTTCTTT
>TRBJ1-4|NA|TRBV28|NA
CASSFGAFNEKLFF
TGTGCCAGCAGTTTCGGGGCTTTTAATGAAAAACTGTTTTTT
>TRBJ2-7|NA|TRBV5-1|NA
CASSPQVYEQYF
TGCGCCAGCAGCCCGCAGGTATACGAGCAGTACTTC
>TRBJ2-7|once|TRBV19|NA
CASGRTLNEQYF
TGTGCCAGTGGAAGGACCCTTAACGAGCAGTACTTC
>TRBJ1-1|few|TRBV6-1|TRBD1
CASPTDRLNTEAFF
TGTGCCAGCCCCACGGACAGGTTGAACACTGAAGCTTTCTTT
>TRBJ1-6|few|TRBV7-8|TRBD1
CASSSSWDSYNSPLHF
TGTGCCAGCAGCTCCTCCTGGGACAGCTATAATTCACCCCTCCACTTT
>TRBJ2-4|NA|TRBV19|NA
CASSISESILSSKNIQYF
TGTGCCAGTAGTATCAGCGAGTCTATCCTATCATCGAAAAACATTCAGTACTTC
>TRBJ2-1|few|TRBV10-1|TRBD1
CASAPGTGGVEQFF
TGCGCCAGCGCACCCGGGACAGGGGGAGTTGAGCAGTTCTTC
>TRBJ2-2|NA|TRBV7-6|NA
CASSLAGDTGELFF
TGTGCCAGCAGCTTAGCCGGGGATACCGGGGAGCTGTTTTTT
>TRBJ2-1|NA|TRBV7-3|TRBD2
CASSSTRLAGNNEQFF
TGTGCCAGCAGCTCCACTAGACTAGCCGGCAACAATGAGCAGTTCTTC
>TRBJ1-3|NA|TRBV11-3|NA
CASSTGNTIYF
TGTGCCAGCAGCACTGGAAACACCATATATTTT
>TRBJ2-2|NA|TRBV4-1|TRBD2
CASSQVVAGVATGELFF
TGCGCCAGCAGCCAAGTTGTAGCGGGAGTGGCCACCGGGGAGCTGTTTTTT
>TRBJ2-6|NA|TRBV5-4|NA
CASSSISGANVLTF
TGTGCCAGCAGCTCCATCTCTGGGGCCAACGTCCTGACTTTC
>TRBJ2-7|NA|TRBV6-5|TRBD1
CASSYRDRGQYEQYF
TGTGCCAGCAGTTACAGGGACAGGGGGCAATACGAGCAGTACTTC
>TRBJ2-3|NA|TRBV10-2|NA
CASTRVGDTQYF
TGCGCCAGCACCAGAGTTGGGGATACGCAGTATTTT
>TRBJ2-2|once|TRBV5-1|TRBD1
CAGRDRVSTGELFF
TGCGCCGGAAGAGACAGGGTGAGCACCGGGGAGCTGTTTTTT
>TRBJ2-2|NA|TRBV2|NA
CASSYIPNTGELFF
TGTGCCAGCAGCTATATACCGAACACCGGGGAGCTGTTTTTT
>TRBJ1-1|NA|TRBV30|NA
CAWRQSGTEAFF
TGTGCCTGGAGGCAGTCCGGCACTGAAGCTTTCTTT
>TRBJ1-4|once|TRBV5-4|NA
CASSFDSSNEKLFF
TGTGCCAGCAGCTTTGACAGCAGTAATGAAAAACTGTTTTTT
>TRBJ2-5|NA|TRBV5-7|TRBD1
CASSFAPGTDHQETQYF
TGTGCCAGCAGCTTCGCCCCGGGGACAGACCACCAAGAGACCCAGTACTTC
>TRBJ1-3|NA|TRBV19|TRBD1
CASSIGTAGNTIYF
TGTGCCAGTAGTATCGGGACAGCTGGAAACACCATATATTTT
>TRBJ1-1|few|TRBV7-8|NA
CASSLGLGNTEAFF
TGTGCCAGCAGCCTAGGGTTAGGTAACACTGAAGCTTTCTTT
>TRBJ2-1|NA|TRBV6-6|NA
CASITREYNEQFF
TGTGCCAGTATTACTCGGGAGTACAATGAGCAGTTCTTC
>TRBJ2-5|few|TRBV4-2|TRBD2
CASSPGLAEETQYF
TGTGCCAGCAGCCCAGGACTAGCGGAAGAGACCCAGTACTTC
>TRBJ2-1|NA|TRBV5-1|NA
CASSLEVEQFF
TGCGCCAGCAGCTTGGAGGTAGAGCAGTTCTTC
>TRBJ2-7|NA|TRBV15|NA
CATSILGRYEQYF
TGTGCCACCAGCATCCTTGGGCGGTACGAGCAGTACTTC
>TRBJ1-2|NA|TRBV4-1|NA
CASSQDTWNREGYTF
TGCGCCAGCAGCCAAGATACCTGGAACCGGGAGGGCTACACCTTC